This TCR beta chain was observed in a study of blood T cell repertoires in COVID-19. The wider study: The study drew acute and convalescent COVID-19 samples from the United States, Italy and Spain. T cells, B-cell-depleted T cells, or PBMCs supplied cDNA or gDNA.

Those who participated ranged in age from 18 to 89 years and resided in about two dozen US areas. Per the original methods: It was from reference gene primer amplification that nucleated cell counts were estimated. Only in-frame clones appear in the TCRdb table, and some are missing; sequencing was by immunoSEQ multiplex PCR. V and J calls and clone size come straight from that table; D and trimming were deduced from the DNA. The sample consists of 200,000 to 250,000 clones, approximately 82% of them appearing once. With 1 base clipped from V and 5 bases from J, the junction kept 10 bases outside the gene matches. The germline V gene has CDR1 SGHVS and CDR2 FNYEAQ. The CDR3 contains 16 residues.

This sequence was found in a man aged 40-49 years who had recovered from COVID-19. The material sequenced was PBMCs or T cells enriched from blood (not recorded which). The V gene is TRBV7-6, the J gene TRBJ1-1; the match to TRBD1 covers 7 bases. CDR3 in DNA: TGTGCCAGCAGCTTAGGTGGACAGGATTGTTGGACTGAAGCTTTCTTT. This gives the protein CASSLGGQDCWTEAFF.